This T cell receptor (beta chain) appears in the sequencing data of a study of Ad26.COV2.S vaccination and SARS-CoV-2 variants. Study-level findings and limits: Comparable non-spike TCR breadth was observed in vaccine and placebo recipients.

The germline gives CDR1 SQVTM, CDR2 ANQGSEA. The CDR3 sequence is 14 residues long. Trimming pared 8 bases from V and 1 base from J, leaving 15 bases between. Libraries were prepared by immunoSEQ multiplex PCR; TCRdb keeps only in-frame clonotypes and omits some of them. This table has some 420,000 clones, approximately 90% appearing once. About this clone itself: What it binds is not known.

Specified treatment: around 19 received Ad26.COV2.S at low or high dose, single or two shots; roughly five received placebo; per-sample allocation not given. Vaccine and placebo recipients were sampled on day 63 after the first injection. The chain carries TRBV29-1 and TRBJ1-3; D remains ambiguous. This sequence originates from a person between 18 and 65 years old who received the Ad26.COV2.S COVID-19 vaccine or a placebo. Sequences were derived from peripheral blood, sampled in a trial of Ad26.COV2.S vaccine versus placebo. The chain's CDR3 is CSPGRCKSGNTIYF. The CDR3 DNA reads TGCAGCCCAGGACGCTGTAAGTCTGGAAACACCATATATTTT. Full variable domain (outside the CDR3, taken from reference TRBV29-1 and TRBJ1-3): SAVISQKPSRDICQRGTSLTIQCQVDSQVTMMFWYRQQPGQSLTLIATANQGSEATYESGFVIDKFPISRPNLTFSTLTVSNMSPEDSSIYLCSPGRCKSGNTIYFGEGSWLTVV.